This T cell receptor beta chain was captured by sequencing in a study of blood T cell repertoires in COVID-19. Background on the study: Researchers got acute and convalescent COVID-19 samples from the United States, Italy and Spain. Sample material is recorded as cDNA or gDNA derived from T cells, B-cell-depleted T cells, or PBMCs.

In the original workflow: Nucleated cell counts were estimated from reference gene primer amplification. The assay was immunoSEQ multiplex PCR, and TCRdb's table has in-frame clones only and misses some. That table is the source of V, J and clone size, and D and trimming were worked out from the DNA. The profile shows roughly 140,000 clones, around 87% of them singletons. This CDR3 is 14 amino acids long. Germline V gives CDR1 SGHVS, CDR2 FQNEAQ. Trimming pared 1 base from V and 4 bases from J, leaving 7 bases between. This sequence joins TRBV7-8 and TRBJ1-4, with D uncertain. This sequence originates from a woman between 40 and 55 years old with acute or convalescent COVID-19. The sample was peripheral blood. DNA for the CDR3: TGTGCCAGCAGCTTAGGTGTAAATAATGAAAAACTGTTTTTT. Encoded protein: CASSLGVNNEKLFF.